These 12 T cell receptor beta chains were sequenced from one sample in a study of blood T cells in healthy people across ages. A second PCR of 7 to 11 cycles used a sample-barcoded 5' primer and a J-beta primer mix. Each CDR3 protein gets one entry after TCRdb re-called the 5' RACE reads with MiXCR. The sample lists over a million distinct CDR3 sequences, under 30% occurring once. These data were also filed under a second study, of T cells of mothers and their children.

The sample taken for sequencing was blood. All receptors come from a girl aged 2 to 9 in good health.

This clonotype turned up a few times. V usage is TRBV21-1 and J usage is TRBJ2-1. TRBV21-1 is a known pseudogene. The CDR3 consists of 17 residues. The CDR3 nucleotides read TGTGCCAGCAGCAAAATGGGTCAGCCAAGTATTTACAATGAGCAGTTCTTC. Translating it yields CASSKMGQPSIYNEQFF.

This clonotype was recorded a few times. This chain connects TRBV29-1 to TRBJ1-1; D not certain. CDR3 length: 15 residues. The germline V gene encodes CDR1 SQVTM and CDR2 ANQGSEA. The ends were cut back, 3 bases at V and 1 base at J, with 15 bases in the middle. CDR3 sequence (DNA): TGCAGCGTTGATCATCTTACCGACCAGAACACTGAAGCTTTCTTT. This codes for CSVDHLTDQNTEAFF.

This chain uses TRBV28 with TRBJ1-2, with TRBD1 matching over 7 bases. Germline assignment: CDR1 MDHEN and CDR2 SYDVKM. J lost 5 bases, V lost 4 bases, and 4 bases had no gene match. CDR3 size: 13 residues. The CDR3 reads CASSSGQRYGYTF. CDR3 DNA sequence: TGTGCCAGCAGTTCGGGACAGAGATATGGCTACACCTTC.

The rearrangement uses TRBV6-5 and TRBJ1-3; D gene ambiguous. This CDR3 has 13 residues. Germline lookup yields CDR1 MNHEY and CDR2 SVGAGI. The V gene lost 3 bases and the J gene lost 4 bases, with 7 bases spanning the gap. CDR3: CASSYGRGNTIYF. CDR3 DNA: TGTGCCAGCAGTTATGGGCGGGGAAACACCATATATTTT.

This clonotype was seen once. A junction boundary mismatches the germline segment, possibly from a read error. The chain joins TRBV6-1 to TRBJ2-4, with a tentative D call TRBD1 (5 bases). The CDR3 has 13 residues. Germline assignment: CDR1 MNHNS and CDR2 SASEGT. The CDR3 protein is CTSSESRTDIQYF. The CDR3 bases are TGTACCAGCAGTGAATCTCGGACGGACATTCAATACTTC.

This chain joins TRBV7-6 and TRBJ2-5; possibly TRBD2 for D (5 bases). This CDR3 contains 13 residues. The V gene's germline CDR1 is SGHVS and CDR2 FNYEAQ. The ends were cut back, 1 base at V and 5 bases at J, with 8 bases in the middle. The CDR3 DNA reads TGTGCCAGCAGCTTAGGGGAGATCGAGACCCAGTACTTC. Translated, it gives CASSLGEIETQYF.

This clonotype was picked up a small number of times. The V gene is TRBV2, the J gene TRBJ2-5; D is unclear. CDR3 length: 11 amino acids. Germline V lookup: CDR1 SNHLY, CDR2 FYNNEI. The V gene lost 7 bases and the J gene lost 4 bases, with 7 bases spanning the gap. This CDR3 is CASKLTETQYF. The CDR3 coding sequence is TGTGCCAGCAAGCTAACAGAGACCCAGTACTTC.

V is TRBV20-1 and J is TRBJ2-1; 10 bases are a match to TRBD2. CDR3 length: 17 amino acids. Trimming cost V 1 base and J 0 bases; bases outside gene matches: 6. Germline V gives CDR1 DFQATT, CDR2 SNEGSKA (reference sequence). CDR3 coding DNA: TGCAGTGCTAGAGCACCCCGGACTAGCGGCTCCTACAATGAGCAGTTCTTC. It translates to CSARAPRTSGSYNEQFF.

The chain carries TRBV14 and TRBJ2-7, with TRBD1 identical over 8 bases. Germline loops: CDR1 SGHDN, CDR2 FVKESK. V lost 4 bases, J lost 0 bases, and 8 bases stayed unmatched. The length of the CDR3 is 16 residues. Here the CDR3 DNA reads TGTGCCAGCAGCCGCTCAGGGGACAGGTACTCCTACGAGCAGTACTTC. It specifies CASSRSGDRYSYEQYF.

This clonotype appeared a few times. The CDR3 sequence: CATNPGQGIDTQYF. The CDR3 nucleotides read TGTGCCACCAATCCGGGACAGGGGATAGATACGCAGTATTTT. The chain combines TRBV24-1 with TRBJ2-3; 10 nucleotides agree with TRBD1. The germline V gene has CDR1 KGHDR and CDR2 SFDVKD. The CDR3 loop spans 14 amino acids. Losses at the gene ends were 8 bases for V and 5 bases for J; bases not matched to a gene: 6.

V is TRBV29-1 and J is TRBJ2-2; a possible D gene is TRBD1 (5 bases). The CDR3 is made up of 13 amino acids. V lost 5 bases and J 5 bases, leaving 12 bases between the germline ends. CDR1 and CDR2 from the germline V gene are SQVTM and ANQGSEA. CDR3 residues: CSVPYRGTGELFF. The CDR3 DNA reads TGCAGCGTTCCGTATAGGGGTACCGGGGAGCTGTTTTTT.

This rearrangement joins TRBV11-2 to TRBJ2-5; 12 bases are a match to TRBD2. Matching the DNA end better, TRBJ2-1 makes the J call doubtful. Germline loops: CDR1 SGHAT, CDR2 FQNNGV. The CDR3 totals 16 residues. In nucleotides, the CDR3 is TGTGCCAGCAGCGAGACCGGGACTAGCGGGTTAAATGAGCAGTTCTTC. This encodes CASSETGTSGLNEQFF.